These T cell receptor beta chains were read from a single sample in a study of technical replicates of blood from a few donors. The assay was immunoSEQ multiplex PCR, and TCRdb's table has in-frame clones only and misses some. Counted here are approximately 76,000 clones, about 97% occurring once; the ten biggest clones make up less than 0.2%. Sequencing used T cells isolated from PBMCs. These receptor sequences come from a human donor in good health. CDR3s include the opening cysteine and the closing phenylalanine or tryptophan. The D gene is left open where the match is weak. Size is omitted from some rows. Given values are once, few, many or a class for expanded clones.

>TRBD1|TRBV5-1|-
CASSLTGSEETQYF
>TRBD1|TRBV2|-
CASRERDRAQETQYF
>-|TRBV5-1|-
CASSLLGYQPQHF
>-|TRBV28|-
CASSFGTDQYEQYF
>TRBD2|TRBV28|once
CASSLPSGYSTDTQYF
>TRBD2|TRBV10-3|-
CAISDRTSGRAGRETQYF
>-|TRBV4-1|once
CASSQGIPETQYF
>-|TRBV29-1|-
CSVEDRLMDTQYF
>TRBD2|TRBV29-1|-
CSVAPGLAGSRDTQYF
>-|TRBV19|-
CASSQTGGGYEQYF
>-|TRBV30|-
CARRSSPGVTEAFF
>TRBD2|TRBV9|once
CASSVGLAELAGSGELFF
>TRBD2|TRBV5-5|-
CASSPSAGAYEQYF
>-|TRBV2|-
CASSENTPPGRGNTIYF
>TRBD2|TRBV5-1|-
CASSLELAEDEQFF
>-|TRBV29-1|-
CSVDRGGVSYNEQFF
>TRBD2|TRBV9|-
CASSGGLAANEQFF
>TRBD2|TRBV30|-
CAWGGETTVPPGELFF
>-|TRBV19|-
CASNWRQSNQPQHF